These T cell receptor beta chains were read from a single sample in a study of shared clonotypes between healthy human individuals. Data came from immunoSEQ multiplex PCR; TCRdb stores just in-frame clones and leaves some out. The sample holds 2 million to 2.5 million clones, around 95% seen once. Sequencing was performed on naive CD4+ T cells sorted from blood. The receptor source for this set is a man between 18 and 35 years old in good health. Each CDR3 is given with its conserved first and last residue. A D gene is named only where the DNA matches it firmly. The listing skips clone size in some rows; elsewhere it reads once, few, many or a size class.

v_gene,abundance,j_gene,d_gene,len,CDR3nt,CDR3aa
TRBV6-6,-,TRBJ1-5,TRBD1,15,TGTGCCAGCAGCCCGGGACAGAATAGCAATCAGCCCCAGCATTTT,CASSPGQNSNQPQHF
TRBV10-2,-,TRBJ1-2,-,14,TGCGCCAGCAGTGAGTTGGGGGCTCTCTATGGCTACACCTTC,CASSELGALYGYTF
TRBV18,-,TRBJ1-1,-,15,TGTGCCAGCTCACCCCGGAAAGGGGATAACACTGAAGCTTTCTTT,CASSPRKGDNTEAFF
TRBV2,-,TRBJ2-7,TRBD1,16,TGTGCCAGCAGTGAAGGGTCACAGGGGGCCGTCTACGAGCAGTACTTC,CASSEGSQGAVYEQYF
TRBV7-9,-,TRBJ2-7,-,11,TGTGCCAGCAGCCAATCCCACGAGCAGTACTTC,CASSQSHEQYF
TRBV5-4,-,TRBJ2-2,TRBD2,17,TGTGCCAGCAGCTTGGGGGGACTAGCGGGAGGGCCGAGGGAGCTGTTTTTT,CASSLGGLAGGPRELFF
TRBV10-3,-,TRBJ1-3,-,12,TGTGCCATCAGTGAGTTAGTGGACACCATATATTTT,CAISELVDTIYF
TRBV14,once,TRBJ2-6,-,16,TGTGCCAGCAGCCAAAGGCTGTACTCTGGGGCCAACGTCCTGACTTTC,CASSQRLYSGANVLTF
TRBV5-1,once,TRBJ2-1,-,13,TGCGCCAGCAGCCCGAGCTCCTACAATGAGCAGTTCTTC,CASSPSSYNEQFF
TRBV28,-,TRBJ1-1,-,14,TGTGCCATTTCAAGACAGGCGCTGAACACTGAAGCTTTCTTT,CAISRQALNTEAFF
TRBV6-5,-,TRBJ2-3,-,15,TGTGCCAGCAGTTCGCGGGCCCTAGGCGCAGATACGCAGTATTTT,CASSSRALGADTQYF
TRBV18,-,TRBJ1-5,-,16,TGTGCCAGCTCACCTCACCCCCCGGGGAGCAATCAGCCCCAGCATTTT,CASSPHPPGSNQPQHF
TRBV18,-,TRBJ1-6,TRBD1,14,TGTGCCAGCTCCCTTGGACAGGGGAATTCACCCCTCCACTTT,CASSLGQGNSPLHF
TRBV7-8,-,TRBJ2-2,TRBD1,14,TGTGCCAGCAGGACAGGGCATGACACCGGGGAGCTGTTTTTT,CASRTGHDTGELFF
TRBV18,-,TRBJ1-4,-,16,TGTGCCAGCTCACAGACGACGAGGAATACTAATGAAAAACTGTTTTTT,CASSQTTRNTNEKLFF
TRBV6-5,-,TRBJ2-3,-,12,TGTGCCAGCAGATCCACGGGAGATACGCAGTATTTT,CASRSTGDTQYF
TRBV2,-,TRBJ2-3,-,14,TGTGCCAGCAGTGAAAGAAGGGGTCCCGATACGCAGTATTTT,CASSERRGPDTQYF
TRBV30,once,TRBJ1-4,-,14,TGTGCCTGGTCCCTGCTTGGGGGGAATGAAAAACTGTTTTTT,CAWSLLGGNEKLFF
TRBV5-1,-,TRBJ2-2,-,15,TGCGCCAGCAGCTTAGGGGCCGCTCGCACCGGGGAGCTGTTTTTT,CASSLGAARTGELFF
TRBV5-6,-,TRBJ2-7,-,12,TGTGCCAGCAGCTTGGAGCCCTACGAGCAGTACTTC,CASSLEPYEQYF
TRBV7-9,-,TRBJ1-5,-,19,TGTGCCAGCAGCTTAGTTCACGGGGAAAATATTCGGGCAGGCCAGCCCCAGCATTTT,CASSLVHGENIRAGQPQHF
TRBV9,-,TRBJ2-7,TRBD1,14,TGTGCCAGCAGCGTTCGGACAGGGGGCTTCGAGCAGTACTTC,CASSVRTGGFEQYF
TRBV5-1,-,TRBJ2-7,-,19,TGCGCCAGCAGCTTGGATCAGCTGGCCCTACATTTTAGCTCCTACGAGCAGTACTTC,CASSLDQLALHFSSYEQYF
TRBV6-6,-,TRBJ2-5,TRBD2,15,TGTGCCAGCAGTTACATTGTGGGGGGGAGGGAGACCCAGTACTTC,CASSYIVGGRETQYF
TRBV5-1,-,TRBJ2-7,-,15,TGCGCCAGCAGCTCGCCCGGGACCCTCTCCTACGAGCAGTACTTC,CASSSPGTLSYEQYF
TRBV18,once,TRBJ2-7,-,15,TGTGCCAGCTCACCAAATGTTGGGAGCGGCTACGAGCAGTACTTC,CASSPNVGSGYEQYF
TRBV15,-,TRBJ2-3,-,13,TGTGCCACCAGCAGAGACCCTGCCGATACGCAGTATTTT,CATSRDPADTQYF
TRBV5-4,-,TRBJ2-1,TRBD2,15,TGTGCCAGCAGCTTGGGACTAGCGGGGGGGCGTGAGCAGTTCTTC,CASSLGLAGGREQFF
TRBV2,-,TRBJ2-7,TRBD1,13,TGTGCCAGCAGTGGACAGGGGGACTACGAGCAGTACTTC,CASSGQGDYEQYF
TRBV18,-,TRBJ1-6,-,17,TGTGCCAGCTCGACTGGCGGGACGGGGTTGTATAATTCACCCCTCCACTTT,CASSTGGTGLYNSPLHF
TRBV10-3,-,TRBJ1-5,-,14,TGTGCCATCAACCCGGACGGTAGCAATCAGCCCCAGCATTTT,CAINPDGSNQPQHF
TRBV7-2,-,TRBJ1-1,-,14,TGTGCCAGCAGCTTATCCGGCGGGGACACTGAAGCTTTCTTT,CASSLSGGDTEAFF
TRBV2,-,TRBJ2-1,TRBD2,15,TGTGCCAGCAGGGAAACTAGCGGCGGATACAATGAGCAGTTCTTC,CASRETSGGYNEQFF
TRBV11-2,-,TRBJ2-7,-,14,TGTGCCAGCAGCATATCGGACGGAGCCTACGAGCAGTACTTC,CASSISDGAYEQYF
TRBV7-2,-,TRBJ1-3,-,15,TGTGCCAGCAGCTTATCGGCGGGATCTGGAAACACCATATATTTT,CASSLSAGSGNTIYF
TRBV6-1,-,TRBJ1-5,-,16,TGTGCCAGCAGTGACAGGCCAGGTGGAAGCAATCAGCCCCAGCATTTT,CASSDRPGGSNQPQHF
TRBV10-3,-,TRBJ2-3,-,14,TGTGCCAGCGAGGGAGTTTCTAGCGCAGATACGCAGTATTTT,CASEGVSSADTQYF
TRBV9,-,TRBJ1-6,TRBD1,15,TGTGCCAGCAGCGAGACGCCGACAGGGTCTTCACCCCTCCACTTT,CASSETPTGSSPLHF
TRBV19,-,TRBJ1-6,-,13,TGTGCCAGTAGTATTACAGTCAATTCACCCCTCCACTTT,CASSITVNSPLHF
TRBV9,-,TRBJ1-5,TRBD1,15,TGTGCCAGCAGCGATGGACAGGGGGTGCATCAGCCCCAGCATTTT,CASSDGQGVHQPQHF
TRBV6-6,-,TRBJ2-5,-,15,TGTGCCAGCAGTTACCCAGGGGGGGGCCAAGAGACCCAGTACTTC,CASSYPGGGQETQYF
TRBV5-1,-,TRBJ1-1,TRBD1,15,TGCGCCAGCAGCTTGGCCGGGGACAGCGGCACTGAAGCTTTCTTT,CASSLAGDSGTEAFF
TRBV5-4,-,TRBJ2-6,-,13,TGTGCCAGCAGCTTGAGGAATAACAACGTCCTGACTTTC,CASSLRNNNVLTF
TRBV5-4,-,TRBJ2-5,-,13,TGTGCCAGCAGCTCACGTGACAGAGAGACCCAGTACTTC,CASSSRDRETQYF
TRBV6-5,once,TRBJ1-1,-,16,TGTGCCAGCAGTTACTCGGGAGGGCGCGTGGGCACTGAAGCTTTCTTT,CASSYSGGRVGTEAFF
TRBV11-2,-,TRBJ1-2,TRBD1,14,TGTGCCAGCAGCTTAGTGCGACAGGGGGCTGGCTACACCTTC,CASSLVRQGAGYTF
TRBV5-6,-,TRBJ2-7,-,11,TGTGCCAGCAGCTTACGGGACCGGCAGTACTTC,CASSLRDRQYF
TRBV2,-,TRBJ2-7,-,14,TGTGCCAGCAGTTCGGAGGCTCCCGCTTACGAGCAGTACTTC,CASSSEAPAYEQYF
TRBV5-1,-,TRBJ1-4,-,14,TGCGCCAGCAGCTTGGCGGGGGGTAATGAAAAACTGTTTTTT,CASSLAGGNEKLFF
TRBV5-1,once,TRBJ2-1,TRBD2,16,TGCGCCAGCAGCTTGTCAAGAGCGGGAGGTATCAATGAGCAGTTCTTC,CASSLSRAGGINEQFF
TRBV27,-,TRBJ2-5,-,14,TGTGCCAGCAGTTTACGGCCAGACGGTGAGACCCAGTACTTC,CASSLRPDGETQYF
TRBV5-1,-,TRBJ2-1,-,15,TGCGCCAGCAGCTTGGAAGGGCAGGGGCAGAATGAGCAGTTCTTC,CASSLEGQGQNEQFF
TRBV30,once,TRBJ1-1,-,14,TGTGCCTGGAGTGTACCAGGGTCTGGCACTGAAGCTTTCTTT,CAWSVPGSGTEAFF
TRBV14,once,TRBJ1-3,-,13,TGTGCCAGCAGCCAAGACGGGAGAAACACCATATATTTT,CASSQDGRNTIYF
TRBV10-3,-,TRBJ1-2,-,14,TGTGCCATCTCCCGCAGTCTGAGTAACTATGGCTACACCTTC,CAISRSLSNYGYTF
TRBV6-6,-,TRBJ1-4,TRBD1,15,TGTGCCAGCAGTCCACTGACAGGGACTAATGAAAAACTGTTTTTT,CASSPLTGTNEKLFF
TRBV30,once,TRBJ1-6,-,14,TGTGCCTGGAGTACGGGACCCGGGGATTCACCCCTCCACTTT,CAWSTGPGDSPLHF
TRBV9,-,TRBJ1-2,-,15,TGTGCCAGCAGCGTAGGAGGGCTTGGAAATAATGGCTACACCTTC,CASSVGGLGNNGYTF